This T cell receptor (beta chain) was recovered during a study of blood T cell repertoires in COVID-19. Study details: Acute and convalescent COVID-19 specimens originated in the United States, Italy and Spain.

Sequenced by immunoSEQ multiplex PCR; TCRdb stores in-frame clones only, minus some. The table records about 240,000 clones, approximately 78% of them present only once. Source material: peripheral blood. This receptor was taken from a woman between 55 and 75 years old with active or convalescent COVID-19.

CDR3 DNA sequence: TGTGCCAGCAGATCGTGGGGGCCCATTAGCACAGATACGCAGTATTTT. Protein sequence: CASRSWGPISTDTQYF. The chain couples TRBV7-2 to TRBJ2-3; tentatively, D is TRBD1 (6 bases). V lost 6 bases and J lost 0, with 16 bases in between. CDR1 SGHTA and CDR2 FQGNSA come from the germline V gene. The CDR3 has 16 residues.